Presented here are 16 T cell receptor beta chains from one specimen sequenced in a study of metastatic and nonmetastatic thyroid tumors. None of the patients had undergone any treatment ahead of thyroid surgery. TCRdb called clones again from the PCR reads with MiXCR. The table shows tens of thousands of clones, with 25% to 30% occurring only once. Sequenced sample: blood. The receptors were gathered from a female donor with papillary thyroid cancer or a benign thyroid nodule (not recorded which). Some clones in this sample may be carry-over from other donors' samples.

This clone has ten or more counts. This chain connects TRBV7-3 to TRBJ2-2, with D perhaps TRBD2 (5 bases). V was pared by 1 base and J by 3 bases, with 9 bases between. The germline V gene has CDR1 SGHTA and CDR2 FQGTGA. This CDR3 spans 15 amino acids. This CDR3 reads CASSLNLRDTGELFF. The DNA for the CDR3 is TGTGCCAGCAGCTTAAATTTGCGGGACACCGGGGAGCTGTTTTTT.

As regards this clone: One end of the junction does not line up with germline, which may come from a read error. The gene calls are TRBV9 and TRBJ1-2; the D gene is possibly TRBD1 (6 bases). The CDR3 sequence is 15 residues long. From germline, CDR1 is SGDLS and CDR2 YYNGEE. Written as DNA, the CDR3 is TGTGCCAGCAGCCCAGGGCCAGGGGATACCTATCGCTACACCTTC. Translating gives CASSPGPGDTYRYTF.

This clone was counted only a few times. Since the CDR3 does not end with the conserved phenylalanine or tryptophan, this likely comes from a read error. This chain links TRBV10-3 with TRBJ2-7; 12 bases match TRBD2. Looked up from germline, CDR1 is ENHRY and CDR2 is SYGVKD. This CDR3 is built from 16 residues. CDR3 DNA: TGTGCCATAAGTGAGTTCGGACTAGCGGGGACCTACGAGCAGTACTTA. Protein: CAISEFGLAGTYEQYL.

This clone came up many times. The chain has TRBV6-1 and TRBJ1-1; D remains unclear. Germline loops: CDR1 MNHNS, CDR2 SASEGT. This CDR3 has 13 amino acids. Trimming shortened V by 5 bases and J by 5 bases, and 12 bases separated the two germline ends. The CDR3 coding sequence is TGTGCCAGCAGTTCTAGGGAAAGGACTGAAGCTTTCTTT. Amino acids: CASSSRERTEAFF.

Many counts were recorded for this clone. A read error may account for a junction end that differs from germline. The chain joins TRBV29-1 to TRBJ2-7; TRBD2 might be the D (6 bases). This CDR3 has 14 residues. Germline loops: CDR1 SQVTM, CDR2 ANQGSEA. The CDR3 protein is CSVQGSGGSYKQYF. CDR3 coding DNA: TGCAGCGTCCAAGGGTCCGGGGGTTCCTACAAGCAGTACTTC.

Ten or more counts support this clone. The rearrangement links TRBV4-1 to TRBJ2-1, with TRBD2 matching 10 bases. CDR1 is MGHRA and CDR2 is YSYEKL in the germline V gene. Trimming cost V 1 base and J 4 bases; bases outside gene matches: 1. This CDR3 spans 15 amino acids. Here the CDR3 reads CASSQGTSGYNEQFF. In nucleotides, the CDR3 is TGCGCCAGCAGCCAAGGGACTAGCGGTTACAATGAGCAGTTCTTC.

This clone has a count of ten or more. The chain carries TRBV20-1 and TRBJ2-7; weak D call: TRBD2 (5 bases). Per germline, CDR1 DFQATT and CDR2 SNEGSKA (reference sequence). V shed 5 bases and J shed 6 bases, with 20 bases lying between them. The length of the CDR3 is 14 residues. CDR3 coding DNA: TGCAGTGCTGCCCCCACGGAGGTTCTACTCGAGCAGTACTTC. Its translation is CSAAPTEVLLEQYF.

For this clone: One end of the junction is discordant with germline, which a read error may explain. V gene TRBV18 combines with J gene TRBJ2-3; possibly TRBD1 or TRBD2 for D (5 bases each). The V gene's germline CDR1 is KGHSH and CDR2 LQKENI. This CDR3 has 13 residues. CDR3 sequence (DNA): TGTGCCAGCGCACCACGGGGCACAGATACGCAGTCTTTT. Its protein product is CASAPRGTDTQSF.

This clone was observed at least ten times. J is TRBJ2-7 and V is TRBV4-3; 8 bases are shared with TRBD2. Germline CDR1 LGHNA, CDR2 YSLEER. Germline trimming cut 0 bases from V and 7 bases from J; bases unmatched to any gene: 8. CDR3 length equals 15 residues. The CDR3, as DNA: TGCGCCAGCAGCCAAGAATTGTTCCCGGGGGGGGAGCAGTACTTC. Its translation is CASSQELFPGGEQYF.

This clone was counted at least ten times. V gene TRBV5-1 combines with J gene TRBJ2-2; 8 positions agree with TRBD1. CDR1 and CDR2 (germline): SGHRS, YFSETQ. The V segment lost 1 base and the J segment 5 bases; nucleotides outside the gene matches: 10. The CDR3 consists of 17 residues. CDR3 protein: CASSLSRTGLRTGELFF. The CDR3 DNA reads TGCGCCAGCAGCTTGTCCAGGACAGGGCTTAGAACCGGGGAGCTGTTTTTT.

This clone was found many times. For the CDR3, the DNA is TGTGCCAGCAGCTTAGGGCTAGTCGAGCAGTACTTC. Protein: CASSLGLVEQYF. This chain joins TRBV7-2 and TRBJ2-7; D gene uncertain. The CDR3 contains 12 residues. The V and J ends lost 1 base and 6 bases respectively, with 7 bases between them. Germline V gene lookup returns CDR1 SGHTA and CDR2 FQGNSA.

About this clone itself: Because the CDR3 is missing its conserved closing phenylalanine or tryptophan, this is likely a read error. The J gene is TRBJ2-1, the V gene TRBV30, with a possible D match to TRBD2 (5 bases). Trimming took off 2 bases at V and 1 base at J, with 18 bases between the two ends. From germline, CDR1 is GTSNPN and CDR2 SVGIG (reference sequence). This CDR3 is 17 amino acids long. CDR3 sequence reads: CAWSLAGVRGSYNEQFL. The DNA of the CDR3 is TGTGCCTGGAGTCTAGCTGGAGTTAGAGGGTCCTACAATGAGCAGTTCCTC.

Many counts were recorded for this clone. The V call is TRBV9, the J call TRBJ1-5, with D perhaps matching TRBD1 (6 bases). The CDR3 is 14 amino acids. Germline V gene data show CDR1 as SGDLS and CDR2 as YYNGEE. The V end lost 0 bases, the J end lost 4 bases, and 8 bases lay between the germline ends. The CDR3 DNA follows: TGTGCCAGCAGCGTAGGGACAGCAAATCAGCCCCAGCATTTT. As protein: CASSVGTANQPQHF.

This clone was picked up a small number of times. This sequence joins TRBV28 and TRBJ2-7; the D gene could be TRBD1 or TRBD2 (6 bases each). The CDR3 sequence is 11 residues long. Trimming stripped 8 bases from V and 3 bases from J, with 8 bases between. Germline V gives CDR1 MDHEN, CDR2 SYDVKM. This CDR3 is CASRGHYEQYF. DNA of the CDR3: TGTGCCAGCCGGGGGCACTACGAGCAGTACTTC.

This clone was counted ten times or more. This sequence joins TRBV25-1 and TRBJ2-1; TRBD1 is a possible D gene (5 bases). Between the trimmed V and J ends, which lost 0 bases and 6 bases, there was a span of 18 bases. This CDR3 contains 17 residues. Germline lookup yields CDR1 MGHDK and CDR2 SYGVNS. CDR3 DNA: TGTGCCAGCAGTGAATATAAGGGGCAGTCCCAGGGCAATGAGCAGTTCTTC. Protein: CASSEYKGQSQGNEQFF.

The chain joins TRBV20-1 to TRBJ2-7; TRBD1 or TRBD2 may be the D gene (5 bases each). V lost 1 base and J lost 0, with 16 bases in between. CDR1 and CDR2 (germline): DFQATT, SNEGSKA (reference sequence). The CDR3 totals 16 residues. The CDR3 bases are TGCAGTGCTAGAGCAGGGACGGCTATTAACTCCTACGAGCAGTACTTC. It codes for CSARAGTAINSYEQYF.